Listed below are T cell receptor beta chains from one sample, sequenced in a study of cytomegalovirus exposure and HLA in healthy donors. The protocol was immunoSEQ multiplex PCR, while the TCRdb copy is restricted to in-frame clones and leaves out a portion. The data hold roughly 140,000 clones, with 75% to 85% observed a single time. Material for sequencing was PBMCs. The receptors stem from a woman aged 18-29 years in good health and CMV-seropositive. Each CDR3 is given with its conserved first and last residue. Fields, in order: V gene, clone size, J gene, D gene, CDR3 protein, CDR3 DNA. The D gene is left open where the match is weak. Clone size appears in some rows only: once, few, many, or a class for an expanded clone.

TRBV18	NA	TRBJ1-2	NA	CASSPLATGLNYGYTF	TGTGCCAGCTCACCACTCGCGACTGGGTTGAACTATGGCTACACCTTC
TRBV10-3	NA	TRBJ2-7	TRBD1	CAIGQGFSYEQYF	TGTGCCATCGGACAGGGGTTTTCCTACGAGCAGTACTTC
TRBV7-8	NA	TRBJ1-2	NA	CASSFPGVAGYTF	TGTGCCAGCAGCTTCCCGGGGGTGGCAGGCTACACCTTC
TRBV27	NA	TRBJ2-7	NA	CASSATGQPFEEQYF	TGTGCCAGCAGTGCTACAGGACAGCCATTTGAAGAGCAGTACTTC
TRBV6-5	NA	TRBJ2-1	NA	CASSSLGWGGRNEQFF	TGTGCCAGCAGTTCCCTGGGGTGGGGGGGCCGCAATGAGCAGTTCTTC
TRBV5-1	NA	TRBJ2-1	TRBD1	CASSLAGTGSVNEQFF	TGCGCCAGCAGCTTGGCCGGGACAGGGTCCGTAAATGAGCAGTTCTTC
TRBV6-1	few	TRBJ1-5	NA	CASSVPGSAQPQHF	TGTGCCAGCAGTGTACCGGGTAGCGCTCAGCCCCAGCATTTT
TRBV2	NA	TRBJ1-5	NA	CASREGRNSNQPQHF	TGTGCCAGCAGGGAAGGCAGGAATAGCAATCAGCCCCAGCATTTT
TRBV7-9	few	TRBJ2-1	NA	CSSTLMSEQFF	TGTTCCAGCACCCTGATGAGTGAGCAGTTCTTC
TRBV6-4	NA	TRBJ2-2	NA	CASSATGNTGELFF	TGTGCCAGCAGTGCGACAGGGAACACCGGGGAGCTGTTTTTT
TRBV9	once	TRBJ2-7	TRBD1	CASSPTAGGSYEQYF	TGTGCCAGCAGCCCTACCGCAGGGGGCTCCTACGAGCAGTACTTC
TRBV6-5	NA	TRBJ1-6	NA	CASSLSGGGNSPLHF	TGTGCCAGCAGCCTATCAGGAGGTGGTAATTCACCCCTCCACTTT
TRBV28	NA	TRBJ2-3	NA	CASSQSHRDPSTDTQYF	TGTGCCAGCAGTCAATCCCACAGGGATCCTAGCACAGATACGCAGTATTTT
TRBV7-9	NA	TRBJ2-3	NA	CASSLLSGGVSPTDTQYF	TGTGCCAGCAGCTTGCTCAGTGGCGGGGTTAGCCCCACAGATACGCAGTATTTT
TRBV29-1	NA	TRBJ1-2	NA	CSVSEANYGYTF	TGCAGCGTCTCCGAGGCCAACTATGGCTACACCTTC
TRBV27	few	TRBJ1-3	NA	CASSLYSGQGNTIYF	TGTGCCAGCAGTTTATATTCAGGACAGGGAAACACCATATATTTT
TRBV6-1	NA	TRBJ1-6	TRBD1	CASRTSTGGKSPLHF	TGTGCCAGCAGAACCTCCACAGGGGGCAAATCACCCCTCCACTTT
TRBV18	NA	TRBJ2-1	TRBD2	CASSPRLTSGTSYNEQFF	TGTGCCAGCTCACCACGGTTGACTAGCGGGACTTCCTACAATGAGCAGTTCTTC
TRBV27	once	TRBJ2-2	TRBD1	CASTQAGTDTGELFF	TGTGCCAGCACCCAAGCAGGGACAGACACCGGGGAGCTGTTTTTT
TRBV5-6	NA	TRBJ1-5	NA	CASSLVGDQPQHF	TGTGCCAGCAGCTTGGTGGGCGATCAGCCCCAGCATTTT
TRBV19	NA	TRBJ1-3	NA	CASSNRFSGNTIYF	TGTGCCAGTAGTAACCGGTTCTCTGGAAACACCATATATTTT
TRBV5-1	NA	TRBJ1-4	NA	CASSLTVTTNEKLFF	TGCGCCAGCAGCCTAACAGTCACAACTAATGAAAAACTGTTTTTT